Following are 18 T cell receptor beta chains from one sample sequenced in a study of molecular identifiers for immune sequencing clone quantification. TCRdb fed the PCR reads into MiXCR, producing one record per CDR3 protein. The table has tens of thousands of distinct CDR3 sequences, about a quarter seen once. The sequenced sample consisted of naive CD8+ T cells from blood, with Jurkat cell RNA spiked in. Subset in this sample: FACS-sorted CD8+CD4-CCR7+CD45RA+ naive T cells. The receptors come from a human donor in good health. Some libraries in this study had Jurkat cell RNA spiked in.

This clonotype was seen many times. V and J are TRBV29-1 and TRBJ2-7; 8 bases match TRBD1. The CDR3 covers 12 residues. Per germline, CDR1 SQVTM and CDR2 ANQGSEA. Unmatched junction bases numbered 7, after V lost 5 bases and J lost 7 bases. The CDR3 DNA follows: TGCAGCGTTTCCGGGACAGGTTTGGAGCAGTACTTC. Residues: CSVSGTGLEQYF.

The sample holds many counts of this clonotype. The rearrangement uses TRBV7-9 and TRBJ2-3, with D possibly being TRBD2 (6 bases). The CDR3 runs 16 residues. V lost 0 bases to trimming and J lost 3 bases, with 13 bases between them. Per germline, CDR1 SEHNR and CDR2 FQNEAQ (reference sequence). The CDR3 here is CASSLAVGSITDTQYF. Here the CDR3 DNA reads TGTGCCAGCAGCTTAGCGGTCGGGAGTATAACAGATACGCAGTATTTT.

This clonotype appeared many times. This sequence joins TRBV20-1 and TRBJ2-7; 8 bases fit TRBD1. The V and J ends lost 4 bases and 3 bases, in that order; junction bases with no gene match: 8. The CDR3 runs 14 residues. Germline assignment: CDR1 DFQATT and CDR2 SNEGSKA (reference sequence). In DNA, the CDR3 is TGCAGTGCTACAGACAGGGGTATAGTCTACGAGCAGTACTTC. It yields the protein CSATDRGIVYEQYF.

In its sample, this clonotype was seen a few times. The CDR3 region has the DNA TGTGCCAGTAGTATAAACACCGCCCAGCCCCAGCATTTT. Its protein product is CASSINTAQPQHF. This chain connects TRBV19 to TRBJ1-5, with D unresolved. The CDR3 is made up of 13 amino acids. V lost 2 bases and J lost 7, with 9 bases in between. CDR1 and CDR2 from the germline V gene are LNHDA and SQIVND (reference sequence).

This clonotype was seen many times. The chain combines TRBV7-6 with TRBJ2-3, with TRBD2 matching over 7 bases. The CDR3 runs to 15 residues. The V segment lost 1 base and the J segment 6 bases; nucleotides outside the gene matches: 7. Germline CDR1 and CDR2: SGHVS and FNYEAQ. For the CDR3, the DNA is TGTGCCAGCAGCTTAGTTGGGACTAAGCTTGATACGCAGTATTTT. This encodes CASSLVGTKLDTQYF.

This clonotype was observed at least ten times. The chain combines TRBV25-1 with TRBJ2-2; D is uncertain. Germline V CDR1 and CDR2: MGHDK, SYGVNS. V was shortened by 4 bases and J by 5 bases, with 11 bases between the two germline ends. This CDR3 is built from 14 residues. CDR3 DNA: TGTGCCAGCAGTGCAACCAGTATAACCGGGGAGCTGTTTTTT. Its protein product is CASSATSITGELFF.

This clonotype was counted many times. This chain uses TRBV6-5 with TRBJ1-1; possibly TRBD1 for D (6 bases). The CDR3 covers 12 residues. Between the trimmed V and J ends, which lost 2 bases and 7 bases, there was a span of 8 bases. Per germline, CDR1 MNHEY and CDR2 SVGAGI. The DNA of the CDR3 is TGTGCCAGCAGTTACCAGACAGGTGAAGCTTTCTTT. It yields the protein CASSYQTGEAFF.

The chain recombines TRBV30 with TRBJ2-2, with TRBD1 as a possible D gene (6 bases). V dropped 5 bases and J dropped 2 bases, with 9 bases sitting between them. CDR1 is GTSNPN, CDR2 SVGIG, per germline (reference sequence). This CDR3 spans 13 amino acids. The CDR3, as DNA: TGTGCCTGGGACAGGATAAACACCGGGGAGCTGTTTTTT. The encoded protein is CAWDRINTGELFF.

Comment on this clonotype: A much larger clone sits a single nucleotide away, making a read error possible. The chain employs TRBV5-6 and TRBJ2-6, with TRBD1 as a possible D gene (5 bases). This CDR3 is built from 15 residues. The germline V gene has CDR1 SGHDT and CDR2 YYEEEE. The CDR3 protein is CASSLRAAGANVQTF. The CDR3 DNA follows: TGTGCCAGCAGCTTGAGGGCTGCTGGGGCCAACGTCCAGACTTTC.

As for this clonotype: This may come from a read error, since a much larger clone is one base off. The gene calls are TRBV6-2 or TRBV6-3 and TRBJ2-7, with D possibly TRBD2 on 5 matching bases. Deletions cut 8 bases from V and 2 bases from J, with 13 bases between. This CDR3 is built from 13 residues. CDR1 is MNHEY and CDR2 is SVGEGT in the germline V gene. The CDR3 sequence: CASGSAGPYEQYF. The CDR3, as DNA: TGTGCCAGCGGTTCGGCGGGTCCCTACGAGCAGTACTTC.

This clonotype was picked up many times. The rearrangement links TRBV6-5 to TRBJ2-2; TRBD1 or TRBD2 may be the D gene (5 bases each). The CDR3 totals 14 residues. Trimming removed 4 bases at V and 6 bases at J, with 12 bases between. Germline loops: CDR1 MNHEY, CDR2 SVGAGI. The CDR3 here is CASSWGSWAGELFF. The DNA of the CDR3 is TGTGCCAGCAGTTGGGGGTCGTGGGCCGGGGAGCTGTTTTTT.

The sample holds many counts of this clonotype. The rearrangement joins TRBV6-1 to TRBJ2-3, with D possibly matching TRBD1 (5 bases). Trimming took 0 bases from V and 3 from J, leaving 13 bases between them. Germline loops: CDR1 MNHNS, CDR2 SASEGT. The CDR3 totals 16 residues. This chain's CDR3 is CASSEARQGLTDTQYF. CDR3 coding DNA: TGTGCCAGCAGTGAAGCGCGTCAGGGTTTGACAGATACGCAGTATTTT.

In its sample, this clonotype was seen many times. Germline is not matched at one junction end, which may reflect a read error. The rearrangement links TRBV30 to TRBJ2-7; TRBD1 matches 9 bases. The length of the CDR3 is 12 residues. Per the germline V gene, CDR1 is GTSNPN and CDR2 is SVGIG (reference sequence). The DNA for the CDR3 is TGTGCCTGGAGATCCCCTCGAGGACAGGGGATCTTC. Protein product: CAWRSPRGQGIF.

At least ten counts were recorded for this clonotype. This chain uses TRBV30 with TRBJ2-1; D is undetermined. Germline V lookup: CDR1 GTSNPN, CDR2 SVGIG (reference sequence). The CDR3 covers 14 residues. Trimming left V 1 base short and J 7 bases short, with 14 bases between. In nucleotides, the CDR3 is TGTGCCTGGAGTGAGACCCATTCGGTGAATGAGCAGTTCTTC. This sequence encodes CAWSETHSVNEQFF.

This clonotype was recorded at least ten times. V is TRBV30 and J is TRBJ2-5; TRBD2 matches 11 bases. Unmatched junction bases numbered 7, after V lost 2 bases and J lost 5 bases. The CDR3 covers 15 residues. Germline assignment: CDR1 GTSNPN and CDR2 SVGIG (reference sequence). The CDR3 is CAWSLLAGALETQYF. The DNA for the CDR3 is TGTGCCTGGAGTTTACTAGCGGGAGCTCTGGAGACCCAGTACTTC.

There are many counts of this clonotype. The gene calls are TRBV27 and TRBJ2-3; 8 bases are a match to TRBD1. Per the germline V gene, CDR1 is MNHEY and CDR2 is SMNVEV (reference sequence). V lost 5 bases and J lost 0; bases outside the gene matches: 13. This CDR3 has 18 amino acids. The DNA for the CDR3 is TGTGCCAGCAGTCCCCTGGGCCCCACAGGGGGGAGCACAGATACGCAGTATTTT. Translated, it gives CASSPLGPTGGSTDTQYF.

Notes on this clonotype: A much larger clone is a single base away; this may be a read error. V gene TRBV9 combines with J gene TRBJ2-5; 11 nucleotides agree with TRBD2. CDR1 SGDLS and CDR2 YYNGEE come from the germline V gene. CDR3 length equals 17 residues. J was trimmed by 3 bases and V by 2 bases; bases with no gene match: 9. CDR3 loop: CASSVRLAGGIEETQYF. The CDR3, as DNA: TGTGCCAGCAGCGTCCGGCTAGCGGGGGGTATAGAAGAGACCCAGTACTTC. Drawing the rest from reference TRBV9 and TRBJ2-5, the complete variable domain is DSGVTQTPKHLITATGQRVTLRCSPRSGDLSVYWYQQSLDQGLQFLIQYYNGEERAKGNILERFSAQQFPDLHSELNLSSLELGDSALYFCASSVRLAGGIEETQYFGPGTRLLVL.

Notes on this clonotype: This could be a read error, since a much larger clone is one nucleotide away. The chain uses TRBV4-1 and TRBJ1-4; no clear D. Germline V gene lookup returns CDR1 MGHRA and CDR2 YSYEKL. The CDR3 is 14 residues long. The DNA for the CDR3 is TGCGCCAGCAGCCCGACACGGGAGAATGGAAAACTGTTTTTT. It codes for CASSPTRENGKLFF.